This T cell receptor beta chain emerged from a study of control samples from healthy donors and cancer patients. The protocol was immunoSEQ multiplex PCR, while the TCRdb copy is restricted to in-frame clones and leaves out a portion. The table lists under 450,000 clones, approximately 92% of them singletons. The CDR3 covers 14 residues. CDR1 and CDR2 from the germline V gene are SGHTA and FQGTGA. With V trimmed by 5 bases and J by 4 bases, 7 bases remained unmatched. Sequenced sample: PBMCs. This TCR was recovered from a middle-aged man with head and neck cancer. The chain has TRBV7-3 and TRBJ1-1; 7 nucleotides agree with TRBD1. This CDR3 is CASSPQGQTTEAFF. CDR3 DNA sequence: TGTGCCAGCAGCCCCCAGGGACAGACCACTGAAGCTTTCTTT.